These T cell receptor beta chains were read from a single sample in a study of cytomegalovirus exposure and HLA in healthy donors. Repertoires were generated with immunoSEQ multiplex PCR, while TCRdb's copy carries only in-frame clones and drops some. The sample has 250,000 to 300,000 clones, around 90% seen once. Sequenced input: PBMCs. Source of these receptors: a girl aged 2 to 9 in good health and CMV-seronegative. Both conserved end residues are part of each CDR3. The D gene is left open where the match is weak. Size is stated for part of the rows, as once, few or many counts, or as a class when the clone is expanded.

TRBD1 TRBJ2-1 . TRBV13 CASSLGPLGGQGLVF TGTGCCAGCAGCTTAGGCCCCCTGGGGGGACAGGGGTTGGTCTTC
. TRBJ1-5 . TRBV19 CASSGAGNQPQHF TGTGCCAGTAGTGGGGCTGGCAATCAGCCCCAGCATTTT
TRBD2 TRBJ2-1 . TRBV5-1 CASSRQDSGSSYNEQFF TGCGCCAGCAGCCGACAAGATAGCGGGAGCTCCTACAATGAGCAGTTCTTC
. TRBJ2-5 . TRBV28 CASSFGYRVTETQYF TGTGCCAGCAGTTTCGGTTACAGGGTTACGGAGACCCAGTACTTC
TRBD2 TRBJ2-3 . TRBV7-9 CASSLDGGAADTQYF TGTGCCAGCAGCTTAGACGGGGGGGCAGCAGATACGCAGTATTTT
. TRBJ1-5 . TRBV19 CASSMGGTVNQPQHF TGTGCCAGTAGTATGGGGGGTACGGTCAATCAGCCCCAGCATTTT
TRBD1 TRBJ2-7 once TRBV10-2 CASSARTGLSYEQYF TGCGCCAGCAGTGCCCGGACAGGGTTATCCTACGAGCAGTACTTC
TRBD1 TRBJ1-1 . TRBV2 CASSVGTGNTEAFF TGTGCCAGCAGCGTAGGGACAGGGAACACTGAAGCTTTCTTT
. TRBJ2-5 . TRBV20-1 CSARRSETQYF TGCAGTGCTAGGAGATCCGAGACCCAGTACTTC
. TRBJ2-3 . TRBV4-2 CASSQAGEGNTQYF TGTGCCAGCAGCCAGGCCGGAGAGGGAAATACGCAGTATTTT
. TRBJ1-6 . TRBV30 CAWSGQGNSPLHF TGTGCCTGGAGCGGGCAGGGGAATTCACCCCTCCACTTT
. TRBJ1-1 . TRBV7-6 CASSLWGQGWTEAFF TGTGCCAGCAGCTTATGGGGGCAGGGATGGACTGAAGCTTTCTTT
TRBD1 TRBJ2-7 . TRBV7-7 CASSQGQGRNYEQYF TGTGCTAGCAGCCAAGGACAGGGGCGGAACTACGAGCAGTACTTC
TRBD1 TRBJ1-2 . TRBV19 CATYLGTGASSGYTF TGTGCCACCTACCTCGGGACAGGGGCCTCATCTGGCTACACCTTC
TRBD1 TRBJ2-7 . TRBV4-1 CASSRDRGPPGAYEQYF TGCGCCAGCAGCCGGGACAGGGGGCCCCCGGGGGCCTACGAGCAGTACTTC
TRBD1 TRBJ2-3 . TRBV4-2 CASSQETGFSVDTQYF TGTGCCAGCAGCCAAGAGACAGGGTTCAGTGTGGATACGCAGTATTTT
. TRBJ2-5 . TRBV14 CASSQAGSQETQYF TGTGCCAGCAGCCAAGCCGGGTCCCAAGAGACCCAGTACTTC
. TRBJ1-1 . TRBV18 CASSRTENTEAFF TGTGCCAGCTCACGAACAGAGAACACTGAAGCTTTCTTT
TRBD2 TRBJ2-7 . TRBV6-6 CASSSGLASSYEQYF TGTGCCAGCAGTTCGGGACTAGCAAGCTCCTACGAGCAGTACTTC
. TRBJ1-2 . TRBV7-6 CASSVSQGPEGYTF TGTGCCAGCAGCGTGTCTCAGGGGCCCGAAGGCTACACCTTC
TRBD1 TRBJ1-5 . TRBV4-2 CASSQDPRDRNQPQHF TGTGCCAGCAGCCAAGATCCCAGGGACAGAAATCAGCCCCAGCATTTT
. TRBJ2-7 . TRBV4-1 CASSQDLATSYEQYF TGCGCCAGCAGCCAAGACCTAGCGACCTCCTACGAGCAGTACTTC
TRBD2 TRBJ2-1 . TRBV2 CASSEVGRGGINEQFF TGTGCCAGCAGTGAAGTAGGTCGGGGGGGCATCAATGAGCAGTTCTTC
. TRBJ1-4 . TRBV6-1 CASSELPGTLNEKLFF TGTGCCAGCAGTGAACTTCCCGGGACACTTAATGAAAAACTGTTTTTT
. TRBJ1-1 . TRBV5-1 CASSRQARAEAFF TGCGCCAGCAGCCGACAGGCGAGGGCTGAAGCTTTCTTT
TRBD2 TRBJ2-2 . TRBV11-3 CASSGLAGSAGELFF TGTGCCAGCAGTGGACTAGCGGGATCGGCCGGGGAGCTGTTTTTT
. TRBJ1-3 . TRBV30 CAWSRDNSGNTIYF TGTGCCTGGAGTAGGGACAACTCTGGAAACACCATATATTTT
. TRBJ1-1 . TRBV14 CASSHITNTEAFF TGTGCCAGCTCACACATAACGAACACTGAAGCTTTCTTT
. TRBJ1-1 . TRBV7-9 CASSGLGAEAFF TGTGCCAGCAGTGGGCTGGGCGCTGAAGCTTTCTTT